These 13 T cell receptor beta chains originate from one sample sequenced in a study of CD8 T cells in ankylosing spondylitis. TCRdb recomputed calls from the 5' RACE reads with MiXCR, one row per CDR3 protein. The repertoire holds 250,000 to 400,000 distinct CDR3 sequences, around a tenth seen once, with around 8.4% in the top ten. Specimen: blood, either unsorted or a sorted T cell fraction (not recorded which). The receptors originated from a female donor with ankylosing spondylitis or in good health (not recorded which).

This clonotype appeared many times. V usage is TRBV20-1 and J usage is TRBJ2-3; the match to TRBD2 covers 11 bases. Germline lookup yields CDR1 DFQATT and CDR2 SNEGSKA (reference sequence). Trimming took 4 bases from V and 0 from J; bases not matched to a gene: 3. This CDR3 spans 15 amino acids. The DNA for the CDR3 is TGCAGTGCTAAAAGACTAGCGGGAAGCACAGATACGCAGTATTTT. The encoded protein is CSAKRLAGSTDTQYF.

This clonotype was found many times. V is TRBV20-1 and J is TRBJ2-3; 9 bases match TRBD2. There are 15 residues in the CDR3. Per the germline V gene, CDR1 is DFQATT and CDR2 is SNEGSKA (reference sequence). V lost 3 bases to trimming and J lost 3 bases; unmatched junction nucleotides: 7. The CDR3 DNA reads as TGCAGTGCTAGCTGGTCTAGCGGGATGACAGATACGCAGTATTTT. It translates to CSASWSSGMTDTQYF.

This clonotype was counted between two and nine times. The genes are TRBV12-3 or TRBV12-4 and TRBJ2-3; D may be TRBD1 (7 bases). V was cut by 3 bases and J by 4 bases, with 14 bases left in between. This CDR3 spans 15 amino acids. The CDR3 reads CASSLTGRLADTQYF. CDR3 coding DNA: TGTGCCAGCAGTTTGACAGGGAGGTTGGCAGATACGCAGTATTTT.

The DNA of the CDR3 is TGTGCCAGCAGCCAATCTTGGGGACAGGGAAACACCGGGGAGCTGTTTTTT. Amino acids: CASSQSWGQGNTGELFF. The gene calls are TRBV3-1 and TRBJ2-2; 9 bases align to TRBD1. Germline V CDR1 and CDR2: LGHDT, YNNKEL (reference sequence). Germline trimming cut 2 bases from V and 2 bases from J; bases unmatched to any gene: 6. This CDR3 comprises 17 residues.

This clonotype was seen a few times. The chain joins TRBV12-3 or TRBV12-4 to TRBJ1-1; D is undetermined. V gave up 2 bases and J gave up 0 bases, with 4 bases separating them. The CDR3 length is 13 residues. The CDR3 DNA follows: TGTGCCAGCAGTTTATGGATGAACACTGAAGCTTTCTTT. Protein sequence: CASSLWMNTEAFF.

This clonotype was counted at least ten times. J is TRBJ2-1 and V is TRBV20-1; D gene uncertain. The CDR3 loop spans 13 amino acids. With 3 bases removed from V and 5 bases from J, the gap between germline ends came to 11 bases. The germline CDR1 and CDR2 sequences are DFQATT and SNEGSKA (reference sequence). The CDR3 nucleotides read TGCAGTGCTAGCCGAAGCGTGCACAATGAGCAGTTCTTC. It is translated as CSASRSVHNEQFF.

This clonotype was observed at least ten times. The rearrangement uses TRBV3-1 and TRBJ2-5; D may match TRBD1 or TRBD2 (6 bases each). Germline CDR1 and CDR2: LGHDT and YNNKEL (reference sequence). The ends were cut back, 7 bases at V and 1 base at J, with 10 bases in the middle. The CDR3 spans 13 residues. As DNA, the CDR3 is TGTGCCAGCAACCGGGGGCCCCAAGAGACCCAGTACTTC. Protein: CASNRGPQETQYF.

This clonotype was detected a few times. The CDR3 loop reads CSASGLTGELFF. The DNA of the CDR3 is TGCAGTGCTAGTGGACTAACCGGGGAGCTGTTTTTT. The chain recombines TRBV20-1 with TRBJ2-2; possibly TRBD2 for D (6 bases). This CDR3 has 12 residues. V lost 3 bases and J lost 5, with 7 bases in between. Germline assignment: CDR1 DFQATT and CDR2 SNEGSKA (reference sequence).

This clonotype was recorded at least ten times. The chain combines TRBV24-1 with TRBJ2-1; TRBD2 matches at 8 bases. This CDR3 is built from 15 residues. Germline V gives CDR1 KGHDR, CDR2 SFDVKD. The junction had 10 bases not matched to a gene; V was cut back by 7 bases and J by 6 bases. The CDR3 sequence: CATSLSGAKANEQFF. DNA for the CDR3: TGTGCCACCAGCCTTAGCGGGGCAAAAGCCAATGAGCAGTTCTTC.

This clonotype was picked up many times. This chain connects TRBV20-1 to TRBJ2-5; possible D gene TRBD1, 6 bases. Germline CDR1 reads DFQATT; CDR2 reads SNEGSKA (reference sequence). V shed 0 bases and J shed 0 bases, with 14 bases lying between them. The length of the CDR3 is 16 residues. The CDR3 DNA reads as TGCAGTGCTAGAGATCTCCTTAAGGGGGACCAAGAGACCCAGTACTTC. Translated, it gives CSARDLLKGDQETQYF.

This clonotype showed up just a few times. The chain links TRBV5-1 to TRBJ2-1; 10 bases match TRBD2. CDR3 size: 15 residues. The V gene's germline CDR1 is SGHRS and CDR2 YFSETQ. V dropped 4 bases and J dropped 9; count of bases not matched to a gene: 10. CDR3 in amino acids: CASSLSAGGQGEQFF. The CDR3 DNA sequence: TGCGCCAGCAGCCTATCAGCGGGGGGGCAGGGTGAGCAGTTCTTC.

This clonotype turned up a few times. The chain combines TRBV7-9 with TRBJ2-7; 8 bases match TRBD1. The CDR3 contains 14 residues. V was pared by 4 bases and J by 2 bases, with 4 bases of the junction left unmatched. Germline V gene data show CDR1 as SEHNR and CDR2 as FQNEAQ (reference sequence). This CDR3 is CASSYRTGPYEQYF. The CDR3, as DNA: TGTGCCAGCAGCTACCGGACAGGGCCCTACGAGCAGTACTTC.

This clonotype has a count of ten or more. The V gene is TRBV20-1, the J gene TRBJ2-3, with 13 bases matching TRBD2. Germline trimming cut 5 bases from V and 7 bases from J; bases unmatched to any gene: 6. CDR1 DFQATT and CDR2 SNEGSKA come from the germline V gene (reference sequence). The CDR3 is 14 amino acids. The CDR3 coding sequence is TGCAGTGCTCGACTAGCGGGAGGAGGATATACGCAGTATTTT. This codes for CSARLAGGGYTQYF.